This TCR beta chain was observed in a study of response to subunit inactivated influenza vaccine. The CDR3 is made up of 15 amino acids. V was clipped by 5 bases and J by 8 bases; unmatched bases: 9. CDR1 and CDR2 (germline): SGHTA, FQGTGA. This clonotype appeared a few times. Its cognate antigen is unknown. Study conclusions and caveats: The authors offered the suggestion that each seasonal influenza vaccination recruits few new T cells.

TCRdb ran MiXCR on the RT-PCR reads and lists one entry per CDR3 protein. The sample shows 500,000 to 600,000 distinct CDR3 sequences, roughly 10% of them seen only once. The clonotype comes from a man aged 45-65 years who received an inactivated influenza vaccine. The sample was PBMCs from blood, taken on the day of vaccination. The chain carries TRBV7-3 and TRBJ2-1; 10 nucleotides agree with TRBD2. The CDR3 loop reads CASSPLAGDGYEQFF. CDR3 coding DNA: TGTGCCAGCAGCCCGCTAGCGGGAGATGGTTATGAGCAGTTCTTC.